This TCR beta chain was observed in a study of T cells in Graves' hyperthyroidism and ophthalmopathy. Study-wide background: Prior to any treatment, at the point of initial diagnosis, peripheral blood was collected.

The hyperthyroidism patients had all been newly diagnosed, and their disease duration was under 2 months. Their ages ranged from 18 to 65 years. PBMCs stemmed from 10 ml fresh peripheral blood. With respect to this clonotype: Its antigen is not known.

Germline-derived CDR1 and CDR2 are MNHNS and SASEGT. The CDR3 runs 11 residues. Trimming removed 7 bases at V and 2 bases at J, with 5 bases between. RNA transcripts provided the source from which TCR beta CDR3 regions were amplified. First-round RT-PCR targeting the TCR CDR3 was performed with the HTBI primer set. In TCRdb, the multiplex PCR reads were re-called with MiXCR into one record per CDR3 protein. The profile shows about 560,000 distinct CDR3 sequences, 16% of them singletons. Study conclusions and caveats: Median prediction lead before ophthalmopathy onset was 6.5 to 7 months with the model.

The specimen sequenced was blood. This clonotype was sampled from a woman younger than 35 with Graves' hyperthyroidism. The chain has TRBV6-1 and TRBJ2-5; the D is unclear. CDR3 coding DNA: TGTGCCAGCACATATCAAGAGACCCAGTACTTC. The encoded protein is CASTYQETQYF.